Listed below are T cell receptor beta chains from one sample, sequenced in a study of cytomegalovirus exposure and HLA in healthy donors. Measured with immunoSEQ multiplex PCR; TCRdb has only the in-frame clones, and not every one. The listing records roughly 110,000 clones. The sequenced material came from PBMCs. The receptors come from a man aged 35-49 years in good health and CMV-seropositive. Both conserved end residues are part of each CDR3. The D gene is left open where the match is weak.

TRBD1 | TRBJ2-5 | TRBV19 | TGTGCCAGTAGTAAAGAGGGGGCACAAGAGACCCAGTACTTC | CASSKEGAQETQYF
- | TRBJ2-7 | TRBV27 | TGTGCCAGCAGTTTCACAGGGATTTCGACCTACGAGCAGTACTTC | CASSFTGISTYEQYF
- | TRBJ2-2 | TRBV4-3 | TGCGCCAGCAGCCAAGTACGGGATATCGGGGAGCTGTTTTTT | CASSQVRDIGELFF
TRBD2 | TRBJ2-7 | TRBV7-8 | TGTGCCAGCAGCACCCAGGGACTAGCGGAGCGCTACGAGCAGTACTTC | CASSTQGLAERYEQYF
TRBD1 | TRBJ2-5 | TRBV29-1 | TGCAGCGCCGTCGGACAGGGGACGGAGACCCAGTACTTC | CSAVGQGTETQYF
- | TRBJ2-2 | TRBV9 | TGTGCCAGCAGCGACGATGCGCGGGTCGGGGAGCTGTTTTTT | CASSDDARVGELFF
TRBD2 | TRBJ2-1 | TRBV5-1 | TGCGCCAGCAGCATGGACCAGGGACTAGCGGGAGCTGAGCAGTTCTTC | CASSMDQGLAGAEQFF
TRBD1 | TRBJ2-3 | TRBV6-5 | TGTGCCAGCAGGGACAGGGCCAAAGGGGATACGCAGTATTTT | CASRDRAKGDTQYF
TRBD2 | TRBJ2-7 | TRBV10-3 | TGTGCCATCAGTGAGTTGTCTAGCGGGAAGGACGAGCAGTACTTC | CAISELSSGKDEQYF
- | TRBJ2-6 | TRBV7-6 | TGTGCCAGCAGCCGAGAGTCTGGGGCCAACGTCCTGACTTTC | CASSRESGANVLTF
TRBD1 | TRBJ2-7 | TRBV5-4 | TGTGCCAGCAGCTTCAGGGGGACCTACGAGCAGTACTTC | CASSFRGTYEQYF
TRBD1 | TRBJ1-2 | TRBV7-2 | TGTGCCAGCAGCCCTCGGACAGGCTATGGCTACACCTTC | CASSPRTGYGYTF
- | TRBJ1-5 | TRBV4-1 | TGCGCCAGCAGCCAAGATATGGCAGCCCGGGGGCAGCCCCAGCATTTT | CASSQDMAARGQPQHF
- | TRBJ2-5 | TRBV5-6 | TGTGCCAGCAGCCCCTTGTACCAAGAGACCCAGTACTTC | CASSPLYQETQYF
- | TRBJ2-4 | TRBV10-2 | TGCGCCAGCAGTGACAGGGTCGACGTTGATGGCAAAAACATTCAGTACTTC | CASSDRVDVDGKNIQYF
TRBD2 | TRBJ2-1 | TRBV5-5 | TGTGCCAGCAGCGGGGGACTAGCGGGAGGATTAAGCGTGAATGAGCAGTTCTTC | CASSGGLAGGLSVNEQFF
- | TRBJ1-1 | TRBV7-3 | TGTGCCAGCAGCCCAGTCTCTGGCCGGGAGAACACTGAAGCTTTCTTT | CASSPVSGRENTEAFF
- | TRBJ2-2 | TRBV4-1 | TGCGCCAGCAGCCAAGGACCAGGCACCGGGGAGCTGTTTTTT | CASSQGPGTGELFF
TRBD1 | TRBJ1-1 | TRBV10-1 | TGCGCCAGCAGTGAAGGGACAGCGAACACTGAAGCTTTCTTT | CASSEGTANTEAFF
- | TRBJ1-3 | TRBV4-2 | TGTGCCAGCAGCCAAGAATGGCGGGGAAACTCTGGAAACACCATATATTTT | CASSQEWRGNSGNTIYF
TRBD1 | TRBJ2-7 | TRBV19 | TGTGCCAGTAGTTCAATCGGGACAGGGGGCGAGGAGCAGTACTTC | CASSSIGTGGEEQYF
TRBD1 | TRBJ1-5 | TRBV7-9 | TGTGCCAGCAGCCCCGGGACAGGGGCTGGCAATCAGCCCCAGCATTTT | CASSPGTGAGNQPQHF
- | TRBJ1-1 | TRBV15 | TGTGCCACCAGCAGGCGCAACACTGAAGCTTTCTTT | CATSRRNTEAFF
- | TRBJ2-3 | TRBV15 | TGTGCCACCAGCAGAGAGCTAGCAGCCACAGATACGCAGTATTTT | CATSRELAATDTQYF
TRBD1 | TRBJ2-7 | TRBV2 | TGTGCCAGCAGTGAGGCTACAGGGGGCTATGGGACTAACTCCTACGAGCAGTACTTC | CASSEATGGYGTNSYEQYF
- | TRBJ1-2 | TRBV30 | TGTGCCTGGAGCCGCGACAGGCCCCGAGGCTACACCTTC | CAWSRDRPRGYTF
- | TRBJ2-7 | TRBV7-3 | TGTGCCAGCACCCAGGGGTCCTACGAGCAGTACTTC | CASTQGSYEQYF